The TCR beta chain under discussion was sequenced for a study of HIV-infected patients and healthy controls. Whole-study results and caveats: CMV-associated CDR3s mostly grew nonsignificantly during therapy, while HIV-associated CDR3s declined significantly.

This clonotype has more than one count but fewer than ten. Its antigen is not known. Looked up from germline, CDR1 is KGHDR and CDR2 is SFDVKD. The CDR3 extends over 13 amino acids. The V gene lost 6 bases and the J gene lost 9 bases, with 14 bases spanning the gap. Reverse transcription used 450 to 650 ng RNA and constant-region primers for alpha and beta. Each of the alpha and beta chains got its own library through chain-specific third strand synthesis with indices. TCRdb re-analysed the 5' RACE reads in MiXCR, keeping a single row per CDR3 protein. The sample lists some 20,000 distinct CDR3 sequences, approximately 9.5% occurring once. No cell fractionation was done, so the repertoire covers all unsorted peripheral blood T cells. The RNA source was a 2.5 ml peripheral blood draw.

The TCR was taken from an adult in good health. The sample consisted of blood. The rearrangement links TRBV24-1 to TRBJ2-1; tentatively, D is TRBD1 (5 bases). CDR3 in amino acids: CATSPRGGSEQFF. CDR3 nucleotides: TGTGCCACCAGTCCAAGGGGTGGTAGTGAGCAGTTCTTC.